This T cell receptor beta chain is from a study of beta chain features in type 1 diabetes. Study outcomes and limitations: PCR, the amplification step, might favor shorter templates, equally in patients and controls. All four CD4+ subsets of Type 1 diabetes patients contained TCRB CDR3s that were moderately but significantly shorter.

Every bit of the isolated RNA underwent reverse transcription, so sequencing read expressed TCRB transcripts. TCRdb's copy holds only in-frame clones and misses some; the assay was immunoSEQ multiplex PCR. The table lists some 350,000 clones, 13% of them singletons. The germline CDR1 and CDR2 sequences are SGHAT and FQNNGV. This CDR3 spans 15 amino acids. The V and J ends lost 5 bases and 2 bases respectively, with 15 bases between them. This clone came up a few times. Its antigen remains unidentified. The TCR sequence derives from a woman younger than 30 with type 1 diabetes. J is TRBJ1-1 and V is TRBV11-2, with a weak D call TRBD1 (5 bases). The sequenced sample was naive CD4+ T cells from blood. CDR3 sequence: CASSRQPTANTEAFF. The CDR3 nucleotides read TGTGCCAGCAGCCGACAACCGACAGCAAACACTGAAGCTTTCTTT.